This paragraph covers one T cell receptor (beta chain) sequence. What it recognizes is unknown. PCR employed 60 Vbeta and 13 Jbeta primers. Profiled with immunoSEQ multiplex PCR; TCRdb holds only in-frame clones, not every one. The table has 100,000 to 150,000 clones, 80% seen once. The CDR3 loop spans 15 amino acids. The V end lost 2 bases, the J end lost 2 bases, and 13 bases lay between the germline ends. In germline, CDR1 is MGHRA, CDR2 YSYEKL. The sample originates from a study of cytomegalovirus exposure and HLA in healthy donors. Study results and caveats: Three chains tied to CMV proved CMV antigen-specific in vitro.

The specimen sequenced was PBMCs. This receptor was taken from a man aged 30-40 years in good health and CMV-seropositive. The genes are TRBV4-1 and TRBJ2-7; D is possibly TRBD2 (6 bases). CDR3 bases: TGCGCCAGCAGCCAATTGGAGGGCAGTACCTACGAGCAGTACTTC. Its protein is CASSQLEGSTYEQYF.